This TCR beta chain originates from a study of blood T cell repertoires in COVID-19. Turning to the study itself: Samples of COVID-19 (acute and convalescent) were obtained from the United States, Italy and Spain.

This CDR3 has 19 amino acids. Germline CDR1 and CDR2: SGHRS and YFSETQ. V lost 4 bases and J lost 0, with 23 bases in between. TCRdb keeps only in-frame clones here, not all; method: immunoSEQ multiplex PCR. The sample shows about 260,000 clones, around four fifths of them seen only once. The source of this sequence is an elderly woman with acute or convalescent COVID-19. The chain combines TRBV5-1 with TRBJ2-1, with a possible D match to TRBD2 (5 bases). Sequenced: peripheral blood. The CDR3 region has the DNA TGCGCCAGCAGCCGAGATCGGACGGGAAAGAGGAACTCCTACAATGAGCAGTTCTTC. Its translation is CASSRDRTGKRNSYNEQFF.